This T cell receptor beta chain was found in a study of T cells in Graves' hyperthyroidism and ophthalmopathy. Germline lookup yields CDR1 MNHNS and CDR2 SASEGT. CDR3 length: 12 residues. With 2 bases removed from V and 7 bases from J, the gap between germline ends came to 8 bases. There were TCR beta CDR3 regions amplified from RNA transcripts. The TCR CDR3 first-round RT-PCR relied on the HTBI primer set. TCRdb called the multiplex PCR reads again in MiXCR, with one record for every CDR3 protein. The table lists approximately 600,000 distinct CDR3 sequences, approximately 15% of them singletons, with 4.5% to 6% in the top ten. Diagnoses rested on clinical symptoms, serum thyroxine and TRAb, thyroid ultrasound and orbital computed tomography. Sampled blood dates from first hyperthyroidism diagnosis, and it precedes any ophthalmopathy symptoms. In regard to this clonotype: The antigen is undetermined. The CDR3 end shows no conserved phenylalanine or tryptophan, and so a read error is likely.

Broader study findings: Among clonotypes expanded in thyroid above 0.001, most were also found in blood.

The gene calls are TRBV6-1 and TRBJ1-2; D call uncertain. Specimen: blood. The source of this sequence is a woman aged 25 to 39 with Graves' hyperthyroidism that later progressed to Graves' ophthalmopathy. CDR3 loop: CASSELVAGYTV. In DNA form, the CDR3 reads TGTGCCAGCAGTGAACTGGTGGCTGGCTACACCGTC.